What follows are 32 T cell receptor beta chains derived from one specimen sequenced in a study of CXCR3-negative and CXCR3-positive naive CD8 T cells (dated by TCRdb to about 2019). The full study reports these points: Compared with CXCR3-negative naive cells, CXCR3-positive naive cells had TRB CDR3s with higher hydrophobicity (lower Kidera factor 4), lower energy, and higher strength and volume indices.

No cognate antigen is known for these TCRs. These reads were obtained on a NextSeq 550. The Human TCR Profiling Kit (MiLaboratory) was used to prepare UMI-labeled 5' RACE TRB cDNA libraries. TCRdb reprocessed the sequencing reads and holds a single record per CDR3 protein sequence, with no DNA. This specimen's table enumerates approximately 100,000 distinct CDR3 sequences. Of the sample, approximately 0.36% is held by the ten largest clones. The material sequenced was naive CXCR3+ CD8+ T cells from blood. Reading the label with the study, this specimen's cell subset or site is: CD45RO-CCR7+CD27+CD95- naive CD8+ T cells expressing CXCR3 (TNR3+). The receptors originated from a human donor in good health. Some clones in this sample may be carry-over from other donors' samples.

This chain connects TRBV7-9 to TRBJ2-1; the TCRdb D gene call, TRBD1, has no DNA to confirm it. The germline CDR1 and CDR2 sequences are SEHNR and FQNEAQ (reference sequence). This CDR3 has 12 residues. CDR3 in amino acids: CASSLGTNEQFF.

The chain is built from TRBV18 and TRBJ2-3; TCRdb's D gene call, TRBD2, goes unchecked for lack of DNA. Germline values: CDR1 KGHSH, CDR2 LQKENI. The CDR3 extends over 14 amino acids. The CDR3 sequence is CASSPTYEGDTQYF.

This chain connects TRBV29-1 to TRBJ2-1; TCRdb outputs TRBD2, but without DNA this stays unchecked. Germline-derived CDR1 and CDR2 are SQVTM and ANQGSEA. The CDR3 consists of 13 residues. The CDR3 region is CSVLTSNLNEQFF.

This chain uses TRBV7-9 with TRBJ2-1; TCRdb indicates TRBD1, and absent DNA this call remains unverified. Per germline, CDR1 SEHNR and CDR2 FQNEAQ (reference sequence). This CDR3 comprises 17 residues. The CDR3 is CASSSTAPGQGSNEQFF.

CDR3 protein: CASSQEGRGQQFF. This chain links TRBV4-1 with TRBJ2-1; no DNA is available, so the TRBD1 call from TCRdb remains unchecked. Germline V gene lookup returns CDR1 MGHRA and CDR2 YSYEKL. This CDR3 region has 13 residues.

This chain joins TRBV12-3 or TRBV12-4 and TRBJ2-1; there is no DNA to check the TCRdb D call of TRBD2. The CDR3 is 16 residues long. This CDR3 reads CASSLERGGFEGEQFF.

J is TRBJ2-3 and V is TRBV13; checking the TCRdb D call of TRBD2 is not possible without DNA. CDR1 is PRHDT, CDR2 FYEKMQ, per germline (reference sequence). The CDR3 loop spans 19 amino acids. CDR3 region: CASSVETHRPILDTDTQYF.

The CDR3 loop reads CASSSGQGTGELFF. The rearrangement joins TRBV7-3 to TRBJ2-2; TCRdb's assignment of TRBD1 cannot be checked, as there is no DNA. This CDR3 region has 14 residues. The germline gives CDR1 SGHTA, CDR2 FQGTGA.

CDR3 protein: CASSPTTDTQYF. The chain joins TRBV4-1 to TRBJ2-3. The germline CDR1 and CDR2 sequences are MGHRA and YSYEKL. The CDR3 consists of 12 residues.

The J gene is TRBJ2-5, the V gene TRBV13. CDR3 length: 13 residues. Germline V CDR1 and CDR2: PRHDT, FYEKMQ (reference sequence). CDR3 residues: CASSLAPSETQYF.

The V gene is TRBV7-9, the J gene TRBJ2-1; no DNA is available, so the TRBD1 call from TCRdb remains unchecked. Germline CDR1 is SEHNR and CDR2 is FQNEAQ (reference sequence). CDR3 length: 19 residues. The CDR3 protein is CASSLVAGTGMSSYNEQFF. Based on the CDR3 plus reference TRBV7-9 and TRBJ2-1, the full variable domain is DTGVSQNPRHKITKRGQNVTFRCDPISEHNRLYWYRQTLGQGPEFLTYFQNEAQLEKSRLLSDRFSAERPKGSFSTLEIQRTEQGDSAMYLCASSLVAGTGMSSYNEQFFGPGTRLTVL.

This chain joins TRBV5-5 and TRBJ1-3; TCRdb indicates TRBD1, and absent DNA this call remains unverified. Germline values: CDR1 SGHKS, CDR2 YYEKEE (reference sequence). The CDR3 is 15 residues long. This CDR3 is CASSLTGGSGNTIYF.

CDR3: CACVSGTSVSDTQYF. The V call is TRBV5-1, the J call TRBJ2-3; TCRdb outputs TRBD2, but without DNA this stays unchecked. CDR1 is SGHRS, CDR2 YFSETQ, per germline. The CDR3 runs 15 residues.

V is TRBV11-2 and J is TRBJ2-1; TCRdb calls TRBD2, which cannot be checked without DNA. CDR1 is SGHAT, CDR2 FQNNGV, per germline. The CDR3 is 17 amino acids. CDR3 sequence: CASSPSSRMDSYNEQFF.

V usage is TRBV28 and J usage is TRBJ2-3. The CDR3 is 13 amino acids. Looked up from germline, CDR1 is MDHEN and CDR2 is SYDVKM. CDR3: CASSYGVTDTQYF.

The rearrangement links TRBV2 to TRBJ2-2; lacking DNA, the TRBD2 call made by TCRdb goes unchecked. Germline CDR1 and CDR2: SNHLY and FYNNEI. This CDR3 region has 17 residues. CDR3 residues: CASSDLGVAGGPGELFF.

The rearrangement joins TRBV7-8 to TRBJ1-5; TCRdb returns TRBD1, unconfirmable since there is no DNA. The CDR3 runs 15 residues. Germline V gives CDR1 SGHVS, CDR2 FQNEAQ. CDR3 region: CASIGAGGTTQPQHF.

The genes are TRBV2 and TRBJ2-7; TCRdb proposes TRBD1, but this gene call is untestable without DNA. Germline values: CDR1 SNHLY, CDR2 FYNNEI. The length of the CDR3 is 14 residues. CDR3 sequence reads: CASSGTGPSYEQYF.

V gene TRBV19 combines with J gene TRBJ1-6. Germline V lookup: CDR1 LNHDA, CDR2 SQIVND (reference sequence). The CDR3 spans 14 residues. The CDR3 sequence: CASSTWLYNSPLHF.

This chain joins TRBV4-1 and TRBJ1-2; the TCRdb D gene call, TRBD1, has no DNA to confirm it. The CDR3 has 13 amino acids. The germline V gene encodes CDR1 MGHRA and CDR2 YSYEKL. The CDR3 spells CASSQRTAYGYTF.

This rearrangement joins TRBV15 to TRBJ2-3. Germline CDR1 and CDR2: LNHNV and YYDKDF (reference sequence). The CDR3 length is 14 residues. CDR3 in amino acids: CATSRRWVTDTQYF.

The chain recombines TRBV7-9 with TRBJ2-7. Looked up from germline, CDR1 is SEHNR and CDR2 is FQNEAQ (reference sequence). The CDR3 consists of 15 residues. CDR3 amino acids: CTSRRIQASSYEQYF.

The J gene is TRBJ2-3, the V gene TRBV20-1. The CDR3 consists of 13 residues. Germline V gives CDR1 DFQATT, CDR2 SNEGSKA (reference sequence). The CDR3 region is CSAGQDRTDTQYF.

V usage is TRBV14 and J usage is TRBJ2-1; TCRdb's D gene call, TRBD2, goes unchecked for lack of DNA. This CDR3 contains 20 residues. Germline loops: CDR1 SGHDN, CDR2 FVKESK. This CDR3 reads CASSQDPGTSGTFTYNEQFF.

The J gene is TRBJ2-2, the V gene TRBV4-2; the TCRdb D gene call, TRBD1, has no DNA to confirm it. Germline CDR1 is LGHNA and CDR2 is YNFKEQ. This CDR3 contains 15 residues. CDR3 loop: CASSQMGQGLGELFF.

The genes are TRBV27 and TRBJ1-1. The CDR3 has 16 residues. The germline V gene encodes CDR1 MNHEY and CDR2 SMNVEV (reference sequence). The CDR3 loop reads CASSLGGPALNTEAFF.

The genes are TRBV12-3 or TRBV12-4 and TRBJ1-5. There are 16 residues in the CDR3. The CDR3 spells CASSLSGLYSNQPQHF.

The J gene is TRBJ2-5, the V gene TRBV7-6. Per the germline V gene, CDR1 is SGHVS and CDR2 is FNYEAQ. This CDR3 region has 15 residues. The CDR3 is CASSHNWGSQETQYF.

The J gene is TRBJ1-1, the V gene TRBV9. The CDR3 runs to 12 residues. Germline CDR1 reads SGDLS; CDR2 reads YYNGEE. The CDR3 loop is CASSVADEKAFF.

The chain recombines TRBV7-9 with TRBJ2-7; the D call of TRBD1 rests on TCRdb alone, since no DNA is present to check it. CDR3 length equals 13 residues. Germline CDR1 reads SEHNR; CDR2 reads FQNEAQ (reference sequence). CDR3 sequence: CASSRTALGEQYF.

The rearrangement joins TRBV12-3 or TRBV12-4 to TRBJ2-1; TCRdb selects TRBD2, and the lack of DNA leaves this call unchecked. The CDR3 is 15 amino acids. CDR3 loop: CASSAGTSGGDEQFF.

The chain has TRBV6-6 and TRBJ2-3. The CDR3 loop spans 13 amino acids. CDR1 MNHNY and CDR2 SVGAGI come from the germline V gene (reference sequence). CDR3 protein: CASSLKSTDTQYF.